These 27 T cell receptor beta chains came from one sample sequenced in a study of T cells expressing NK-cell markers. TCRdb re-called the 5' RACE reads; one entry per CDR3 protein, DNA not given. The sample table includes 350,000 to 400,000 distinct CDR3 sequences. The sequenced material came from blood T cells: a sorted CD56 or NKG2C T cell subset, CD4+ or CD8+ T cells, or bulk PBMC T cells (not recorded which). These receptors originate from a woman aged 50 to 65 in good health.

V and J are TRBV11-2 and TRBJ2-1; with no DNA, the TCRdb D assignment of TRBD2 cannot be verified. In germline, CDR1 is SGHAT, CDR2 FQNNGV. The CDR3 totals 19 residues. CDR3 sequence: CASSLSASGRLSESNEQFF.

This chain links TRBV5-6 with TRBJ1-2; absent DNA, TCRdb's TRBD1 call cannot be checked. This CDR3 contains 14 residues. CDR1 and CDR2 (germline): SGHDT, YYEEEE. CDR3 amino acids: CASSLIRGENGYTF.

The chain carries TRBV5-1 and TRBJ2-1; TCRdb selects TRBD1, and the lack of DNA leaves this call unchecked. The germline V gene has CDR1 SGHRS and CDR2 YFSETQ. The CDR3 is 15 residues long. The CDR3 protein is CASSLTLGAGNEQFF. Looking up the rest from reference TRBV5-1 and TRBJ2-1 gives the full variable domain: KAGVTQTPRYLIKTRGQQVTLSCSPISGHRSVSWYQQTPGQGLQFLFEYFSETQRNKGNFPGRFSGRQFSNSRSEMNVSTLELGDSALYLCASSLTLGAGNEQFFGPGTRLTVL.

V is TRBV6-5 and J is TRBJ2-4; TCRdb returns TRBD1, unconfirmable since there is no DNA. The CDR3 length is 14 residues. In germline, CDR1 is MNHEY, CDR2 SVGAGI. CDR3 in amino acids: CASSYGVTGNIQYF.

This chain links TRBV10-3 with TRBJ1-1. CDR1 is ENHRY and CDR2 is SYGVKD in the germline V gene. This CDR3 has 16 residues. This CDR3 is CAISESDLPGNTEAFF.

The CDR3 is CAWTPGLPYEQYF. The chain is built from TRBV30 and TRBJ2-7; TCRdb picks TRBD2, but there is no DNA to check that call. The CDR3 has 13 residues. Per the germline V gene, CDR1 is GTSNPN and CDR2 is SVGIG (reference sequence).

The rearrangement links TRBV5-1 to TRBJ2-4; the D call of TRBD2 rests on TCRdb alone, since no DNA is present to check it. The germline V gene has CDR1 SGHRS and CDR2 YFSETQ. The CDR3 runs 14 residues. The CDR3 sequence: CASSFGSRKNIQYF. Full variable domain (remainder filled in from reference TRBV5-1 and TRBJ2-4): KAGVTQTPRYLIKTRGQQVTLSCSPISGHRSVSWYQQTPGQGLQFLFEYFSETQRNKGNFPGRFSGRQFSNSRSEMNVSTLELGDSALYLCASSFGSRKNIQYFGAGTRLSVL.

The chain carries TRBV25-1 and TRBJ2-7. Germline V gene lookup returns CDR1 MGHDK and CDR2 SYGVNS. This CDR3 has 13 residues. CDR3 amino acids: CASSEFVLAEQYF.

The chain is built from TRBV5-5 and TRBJ2-1; TCRdb designates TRBD2, a call that cannot be tested without DNA. This CDR3 has 16 residues. Germline V gene sequence: CDR1 SGHKS, CDR2 YYEKEE (reference sequence). This CDR3 is CASSFLTSGSYNEQFF. The whole variable domain, remainder taken from reference TRBV5-5 and TRBJ2-1, is DAGVTQSPTHLIKTRGQQVTLRCSPISGHKSVSWYQQVLGQGPQFIFQYYEKEERGRGNFPDRFSARQFPNYSSELNVNALLLGDSALYLCASSFLTSGSYNEQFFGPGTRLTVL.

This chain uses TRBV2 with TRBJ2-2; with no DNA, the TCRdb D assignment of TRBD2 cannot be verified. Germline V gene sequence: CDR1 SNHLY, CDR2 FYNNEI. The CDR3 covers 16 residues. CDR3 protein: CASSGEASPNTGELFF.

The chain employs TRBV19 and TRBJ2-2; TCRdb lists TRBD1, though no DNA is available to test this call. CDR1 is LNHDA, CDR2 SQIVND, per germline (reference sequence). The CDR3 spans 14 residues. CDR3 residues: CATPGQGGTGELFF.

This chain links TRBV5-1 with TRBJ2-7; there is no DNA to check the TCRdb D call of TRBD1. Germline CDR1 reads SGHRS; CDR2 reads YFSETQ. This CDR3 is built from 15 residues. The CDR3 region is CASSLRQGSPWEQYF.

The gene calls are TRBV7-2 and TRBJ2-3; TCRdb gives TRBD2 as the D gene, but with no DNA this cannot be confirmed. The germline V gene has CDR1 SGHTA and CDR2 FQGNSA. The CDR3 spans 13 residues. CDR3 protein: CARGISVPDTQYF.

The chain recombines TRBV10-3 with TRBJ2-5. CDR3 length equals 14 residues. Germline CDR1 reads ENHRY; CDR2 reads SYGVKD. The CDR3 is CANGLRRPQETQYF.

The rearrangement links TRBV4-1 to TRBJ2-1; TCRdb selects TRBD2, and the lack of DNA leaves this call unchecked. This CDR3 is built from 17 residues. Germline lookup yields CDR1 MGHRA and CDR2 YSYEKL. The chain's CDR3 is CASSRVSHPLSYNEQFF.

V and J are TRBV4-2 and TRBJ2-2; TCRdb selects TRBD1, and the lack of DNA leaves this call unchecked. Per the germline V gene, CDR1 is LGHNA and CDR2 is YNFKEQ. The length of the CDR3 is 14 residues. The CDR3 is CASSQTGETGELFF.

The chain links TRBV20-1 to TRBJ1-1. In germline, CDR1 is DFQATT, CDR2 SNEGSKA (reference sequence). The CDR3 loop spans 12 amino acids. CDR3 protein: CSALKGNTEAFF.

This chain uses TRBV5-1 with TRBJ1-1; TCRdb outputs TRBD1, but without DNA this stays unchecked. The CDR3 covers 13 residues. Germline lookup yields CDR1 SGHRS and CDR2 YFSETQ. The CDR3 region is CASTDRGFTEAFF. Variable domain in full (rest from reference TRBV5-1 and TRBJ1-1): KAGVTQTPRYLIKTRGQQVTLSCSPISGHRSVSWYQQTPGQGLQFLFEYFSETQRNKGNFPGRFSGRQFSNSRSEMNVSTLELGDSALYLCASTDRGFTEAFFGQGTRLTVV.

The V gene is TRBV12-3 or TRBV12-4, the J gene TRBJ2-3; TCRdb gives TRBD1 as the D gene, but with no DNA this cannot be confirmed. The CDR3 contains 15 residues. The CDR3 protein is CASRPQGLAPDTQYF.

The V and J genes are TRBV12-3 or TRBV12-4 and TRBJ2-1; without DNA, the TCRdb call of TRBD1 cannot be checked. CDR3 length: 13 residues. The CDR3 loop is CASSLAVKGREFF.

J is TRBJ2-1 and V is TRBV3-1; with no DNA, the TCRdb D assignment of TRBD2 cannot be verified. The CDR3 is 21 residues long. Germline lookup yields CDR1 LGHDT and CDR2 YNNKEL (reference sequence). The CDR3: CASSRELAGGPFRLDGTEQFF.

The chain is built from TRBV27 and TRBJ1-1; as DNA is missing, the TRBD1 call by TCRdb cannot be tested. Per the germline V gene, CDR1 is MNHEY and CDR2 is SMNVEV (reference sequence). There are 16 residues in the CDR3. This CDR3 is CASSLWTGGADTEAFF.

J is TRBJ2-1 and V is TRBV12-3 or TRBV12-4; TCRdb indicates TRBD2, and absent DNA this call remains unverified. This CDR3 contains 14 residues. The CDR3 sequence is CASNPGTSANEQFF.

The V call is TRBV27, the J call TRBJ2-1. The CDR3 totals 14 residues. CDR1 MNHEY and CDR2 SMNVEV come from the germline V gene (reference sequence). The CDR3 here is CASSLDGSSNEQFF.

V and J are TRBV6-4 and TRBJ2-7; TCRdb selects TRBD1, and the lack of DNA leaves this call unchecked. This CDR3 spans 15 amino acids. Per the germline V gene, CDR1 is MRHNA and CDR2 is SNTAGT. The CDR3 is CASTQTGTEIYEQYF.

The J gene is TRBJ1-3, the V gene TRBV4-2; lacking DNA, the TRBD1 call made by TCRdb goes unchecked. The CDR3 spans 15 residues. Germline CDR1 is LGHNA and CDR2 is YNFKEQ. CDR3 amino acids: CASSSEGTGRDTIYF.

The CDR3 reads CATSRVGGQNIQYF. The chain combines TRBV15 with TRBJ2-4; with no DNA, the TCRdb D assignment of TRBD1 cannot be verified. The length of the CDR3 is 14 residues. Germline values: CDR1 LNHNV, CDR2 YYDKDF (reference sequence).